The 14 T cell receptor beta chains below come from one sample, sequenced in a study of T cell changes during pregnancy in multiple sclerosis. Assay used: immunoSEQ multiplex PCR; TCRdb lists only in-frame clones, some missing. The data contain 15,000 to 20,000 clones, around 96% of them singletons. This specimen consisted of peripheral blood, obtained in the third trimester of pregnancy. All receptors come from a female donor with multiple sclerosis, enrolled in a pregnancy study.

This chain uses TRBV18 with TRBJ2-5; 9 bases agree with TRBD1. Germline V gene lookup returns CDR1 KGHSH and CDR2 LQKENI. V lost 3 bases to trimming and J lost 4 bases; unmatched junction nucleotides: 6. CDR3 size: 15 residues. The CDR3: CASSPDRGLRETQYF. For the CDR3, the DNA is TGTGCCAGCTCACCCGACAGGGGGTTAAGAGAGACCCAGTACTTC.

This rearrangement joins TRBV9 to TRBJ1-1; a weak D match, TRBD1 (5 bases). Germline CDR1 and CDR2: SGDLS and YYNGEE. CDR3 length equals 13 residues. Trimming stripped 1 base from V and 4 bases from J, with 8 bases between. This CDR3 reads CASSVQGGTEAFF. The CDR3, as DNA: TGTGCCAGCAGCGTACAGGGAGGCACTGAAGCTTTCTTT.

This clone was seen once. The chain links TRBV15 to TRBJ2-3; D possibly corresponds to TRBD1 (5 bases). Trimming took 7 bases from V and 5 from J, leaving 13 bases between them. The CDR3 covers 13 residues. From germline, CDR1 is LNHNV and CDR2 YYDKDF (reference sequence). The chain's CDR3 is CATNGRGRDTQYF. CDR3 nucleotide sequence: TGTGCCACCAATGGTAGGGGCCGAGATACGCAGTATTTT.

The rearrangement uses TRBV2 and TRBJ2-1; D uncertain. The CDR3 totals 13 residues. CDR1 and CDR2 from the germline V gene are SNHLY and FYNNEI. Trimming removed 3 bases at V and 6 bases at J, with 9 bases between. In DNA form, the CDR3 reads TGTGCCAGCAGTGAGAGGCCGTTCAATGAGCAGTTCTTC. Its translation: CASSERPFNEQFF.

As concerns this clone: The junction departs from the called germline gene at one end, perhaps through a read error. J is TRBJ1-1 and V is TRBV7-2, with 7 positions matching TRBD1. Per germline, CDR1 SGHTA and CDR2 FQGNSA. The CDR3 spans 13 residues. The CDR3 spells CASSLEWDSPRDF. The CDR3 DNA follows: TGTGCCAGCAGCTTAGAATGGGACAGTCCCCGTGACTTT.

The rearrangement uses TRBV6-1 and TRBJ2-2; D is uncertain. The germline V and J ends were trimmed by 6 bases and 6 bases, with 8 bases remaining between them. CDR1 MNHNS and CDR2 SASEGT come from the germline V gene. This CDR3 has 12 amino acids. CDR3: CASRAQAGELFF. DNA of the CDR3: TGTGCCAGCAGGGCCCAAGCCGGGGAGCTGTTTTTT.

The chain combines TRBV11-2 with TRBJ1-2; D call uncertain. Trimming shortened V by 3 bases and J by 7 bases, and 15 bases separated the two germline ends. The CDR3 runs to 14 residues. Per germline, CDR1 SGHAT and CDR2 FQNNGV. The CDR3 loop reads CASSFLLLNSGYTF. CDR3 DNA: TGTGCCAGCAGCTTCCTTCTGCTCAATAGTGGCTACACCTTC.

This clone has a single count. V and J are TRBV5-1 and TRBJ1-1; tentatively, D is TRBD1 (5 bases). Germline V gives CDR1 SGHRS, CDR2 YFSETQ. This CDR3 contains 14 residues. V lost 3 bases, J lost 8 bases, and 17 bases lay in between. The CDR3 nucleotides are TGCGCCAGCAGCTGGGGGGGAGGTCAAACGGAAGCTTTCTTT. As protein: CASSWGGGQTEAFF.

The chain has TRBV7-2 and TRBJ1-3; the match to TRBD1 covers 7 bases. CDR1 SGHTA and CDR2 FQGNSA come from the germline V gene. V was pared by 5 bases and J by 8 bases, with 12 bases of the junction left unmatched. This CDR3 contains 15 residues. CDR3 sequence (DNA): TGTGCCAGCAGCGCCCCCGGGACAGTTTTTGACACCATATATTTT. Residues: CASSAPGTVFDTIYF.

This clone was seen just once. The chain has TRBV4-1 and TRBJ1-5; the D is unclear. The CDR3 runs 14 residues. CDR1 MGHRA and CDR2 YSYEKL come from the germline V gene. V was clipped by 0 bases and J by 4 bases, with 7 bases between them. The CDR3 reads CASSQEFSNQPQHF. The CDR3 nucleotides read TGCGCCAGCAGCCAAGAATTCAGTAATCAGCCCCAGCATTTT.

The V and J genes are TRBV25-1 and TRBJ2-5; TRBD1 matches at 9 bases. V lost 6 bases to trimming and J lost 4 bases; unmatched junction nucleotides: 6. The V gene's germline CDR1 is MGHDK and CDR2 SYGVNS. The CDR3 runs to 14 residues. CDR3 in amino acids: CASSLTGGRETQYF. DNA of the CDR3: TGTGCCAGCAGCTTAACAGGGGGCAGAGAGACCCAGTACTTC. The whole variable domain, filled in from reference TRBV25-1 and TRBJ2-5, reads EADIYQTPRYLVIGTGKKITLECSQTMGHDKMYWYQQDPGMELHLIHYSYGVNSTEKGDLSSESTVSRIRTEHFPLTLESARPSHTSQYLCASSLTGGRETQYFGPGTRLLVL.

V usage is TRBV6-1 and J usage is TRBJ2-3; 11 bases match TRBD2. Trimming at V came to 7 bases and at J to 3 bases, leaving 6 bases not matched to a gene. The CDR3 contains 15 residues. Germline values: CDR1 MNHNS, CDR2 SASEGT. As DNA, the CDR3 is TGTGCCAGCACCGATAGCGGGGGGGGGACAGATACGCAGTATTTT. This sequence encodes CASTDSGGGTDTQYF.

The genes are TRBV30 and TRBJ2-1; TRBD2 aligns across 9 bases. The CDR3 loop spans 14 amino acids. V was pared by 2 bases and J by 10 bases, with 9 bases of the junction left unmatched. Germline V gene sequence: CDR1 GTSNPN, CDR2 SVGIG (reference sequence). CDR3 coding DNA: TGTGCCTGGAGTTCTGGACTAGCGACGGGAGAGCAGTTCTTC. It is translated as CAWSSGLATGEQFF.

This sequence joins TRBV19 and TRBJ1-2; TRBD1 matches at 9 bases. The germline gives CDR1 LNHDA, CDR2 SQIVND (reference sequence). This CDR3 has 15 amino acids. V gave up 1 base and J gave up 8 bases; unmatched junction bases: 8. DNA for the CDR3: TGTGCCAGTAGTATAGTGGGACAGGGAATACCAGGCTACACCTTC. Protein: CASSIVGQGIPGYTF.